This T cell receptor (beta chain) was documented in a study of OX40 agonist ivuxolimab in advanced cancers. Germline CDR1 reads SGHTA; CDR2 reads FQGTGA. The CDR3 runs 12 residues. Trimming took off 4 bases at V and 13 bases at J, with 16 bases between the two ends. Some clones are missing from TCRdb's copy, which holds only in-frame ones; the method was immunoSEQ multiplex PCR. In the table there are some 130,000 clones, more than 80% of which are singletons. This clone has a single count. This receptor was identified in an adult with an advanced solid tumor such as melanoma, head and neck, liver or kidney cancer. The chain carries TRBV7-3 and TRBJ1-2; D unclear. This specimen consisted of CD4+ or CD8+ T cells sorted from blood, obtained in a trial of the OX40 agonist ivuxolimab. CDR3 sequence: CASSSRGLSPTF. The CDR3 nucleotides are TGTGCCAGCAGCTCACGAGGACTCTCTCCCACCTTC.